Shown below are 28 T cell receptor beta chains from a single sample sequenced in a study of CD8 T cells in Susac syndrome. Random-hexamer reverse transcription was applied to roughly 0.5 to 1 ug RNA. From the immunoSEQ multiplex PCR reads, TCRdb called clonotypes with MiXCR, one entry per CDR3 protein. This repertoire shows roughly 140,000 distinct CDR3 sequences, around 95% found once; its top ten account for 0.15%. Material for sequencing was CD8+ T cells from PBMCs. These receptors came from a human donor with multiple sclerosis.

The chain employs TRBV14 and TRBJ2-1; D might be TRBD1 (6 bases). Germline loops: CDR1 SGHDN, CDR2 FVKESK. Between the trimmed V and J ends, which lost 0 bases and 10 bases, there was a span of 19 bases. The CDR3 length is 16 residues. As DNA, the CDR3 is TGTGCCAGCAGCCAAGACCCAGGGGCCGCGGACTGGGAGCAGTTCTTC. Translating gives CASSQDPGAADWEQFF.

The rearrangement uses TRBV6-5 and TRBJ2-1; D is unresolved. The CDR3 has 11 residues. Per the germline V gene, CDR1 is MNHEY and CDR2 is SVGAGI. V dropped 3 bases and J dropped 8 bases, with 5 bases sitting between them. The CDR3 DNA reads TGTGCCAGCAGTTATTTTTATGAGCAGTTCTTC. Translating it yields CASSYFYEQFF.

The chain links TRBV5-4 to TRBJ2-1; 9 bases line up with TRBD2. J lost 2 bases, V lost 5 bases, and 5 bases had no gene match. From germline, CDR1 is SGHNT and CDR2 YYREEE (reference sequence). This CDR3 comprises 15 residues. This CDR3 reads CASRPGTSPYNEQFF. CDR3 DNA: TGTGCCAGCAGACCTGGGACTAGCCCCTACAATGAGCAGTTCTTC. Drawing the rest from reference TRBV5-4 and TRBJ2-1, the complete variable domain is ETGVTQSPTHLIKTRGQQVTLRCSSQSGHNTVSWYQQALGQGPQFIFQYYREEENGRGNFPPRFSGLQFPNYSSELNVNALELDDSALYLCASRPGTSPYNEQFFGPGTRLTVL.

This clonotype was seen only once. This chain connects TRBV2 to TRBJ1-1; D perhaps matches TRBD1 (5 bases). Deletions cut 4 bases from V and 5 bases from J, with 14 bases between. Germline CDR1 reads SNHLY; CDR2 reads FYNNEI. The CDR3 contains 14 residues. DNA of the CDR3: TGTGCCAGCAGTGTCAGTGGGGCGGGGACTGAAGCTTTCTTT. Its protein product is CASSVSGAGTEAFF.

The genes are TRBV12-3 or TRBV12-4 and TRBJ2-5, with a possible D match to TRBD2 (6 bases). V lost 5 bases and J 7 bases, leaving 11 bases between the germline ends. The CDR3 is 12 residues long. CDR3 amino acids: CASSEDGGTQYF. CDR3 in DNA: TGTGCCAGCAGTGAGGACGGGGGGACCCAGTACTTC.

This chain joins TRBV7-8 and TRBJ2-7; D is uncertain. The ends were cut back, 4 bases at V and 3 bases at J, with 7 bases in the middle. CDR3 length: 12 residues. The V gene's germline CDR1 is SGHVS and CDR2 FQNEAQ. For the CDR3, the DNA is TGTGCCAGCAGCTCAAGGATCTACGAGCAGTACTTC. It yields the protein CASSSRIYEQYF.

This chain joins TRBV30 and TRBJ1-2; possibly TRBD1 for D (6 bases). Trimming stripped 2 bases from V and 6 bases from J, with 16 bases between. The CDR3 runs to 14 residues. The germline V gene has CDR1 GTSNPN and CDR2 SVGIG (reference sequence). DNA of the CDR3: TGTGCCTGGAGTTCAACAGGGAATCTGGATGGCTACACCTTC. Residues: CAWSSTGNLDGYTF.

The rearrangement uses TRBV4-1 and TRBJ2-1, with TRBD1 matching over 8 bases. With 1 base clipped from V and 5 bases from J, the junction kept 13 bases outside the gene matches. Germline lookup yields CDR1 MGHRA and CDR2 YSYEKL. This CDR3 is built from 18 residues. The DNA of the CDR3 is TGCGCCAGCAGCCAAGCCTTATATCCAGGGGGCACACACAATGAGCAGTTCTTC. This sequence encodes CASSQALYPGGTHNEQFF.

The genes are TRBV28 and TRBJ1-5, with D unresolved. V lost 3 bases to trimming and J lost 4 bases, with 10 bases between them. The CDR3 length is 14 residues. Germline-derived CDR1 and CDR2 are MDHEN and SYDVKM. The CDR3 loop is CASSFYSRNQPQHF. CDR3 sequence (DNA): TGTGCCAGCAGTTTCTACTCCCGGAATCAGCCCCAGCATTTT.

This chain joins TRBV20-1 and TRBJ2-3; no reliable D call. The CDR3 spans 14 residues. The V end was cut by 3 bases, the J end by 2 bases, with 12 bases between. Germline V gene data show CDR1 as DFQATT and CDR2 as SNEGSKA (reference sequence). CDR3 region: CSASPLSYTDTQYF. The CDR3 bases are TGCAGTGCTAGCCCCCTGAGTTACACAGATACGCAGTATTTT.

The V call is TRBV7-2, the J call TRBJ2-1; 7 bases agree with TRBD2. V lost 5 bases and J lost 3; bases outside the gene matches: 4. Per germline, CDR1 SGHTA and CDR2 FQGNSA. This CDR3 has 14 amino acids. The CDR3 DNA is TGTGCCAGCAGCCCCTGGGACTACTACAATGAGCAGTTCTTC. It yields the protein CASSPWDYYNEQFF.

The chain is built from TRBV9 and TRBJ2-1, with a tentative D call TRBD2 (5 bases). Germline CDR1 reads SGDLS; CDR2 reads YYNGEE. The ends were cut back, 0 bases at V and 6 bases at J, with 13 bases in the middle. The CDR3 is 15 amino acids. The CDR3 sequence: CASSVAGIGPNEQFF. CDR3 bases: TGTGCCAGCAGCGTAGCGGGGATTGGGCCCAATGAGCAGTTCTTC. The full variable domain, its missing parts supplied by reference TRBV9 and TRBJ2-1, is DSGVTQTPKHLITATGQRVTLRCSPRSGDLSVYWYQQSLDQGLQFLIQYYNGEERAKGNILERFSAQQFPDLHSELNLSSLELGDSALYFCASSVAGIGPNEQFFGPGTRLTVL.

DNA of the CDR3: TGTGCCACCAGAAGCACAGGACAAAGCACAGATACGCAGTATTTT. It is translated as CATRSTGQSTDTQYF. This chain joins TRBV15 and TRBJ2-3; possible D gene TRBD1, 5 bases. CDR3 length equals 15 residues. V lost 6 bases and J lost 0, with 13 bases in between. Germline V gives CDR1 LNHNV, CDR2 YYDKDF (reference sequence).

The chain carries TRBV30 and TRBJ1-6; unclear D gene. The CDR3 sequence is 16 residues long. Germline V gene lookup returns CDR1 GTSNPN and CDR2 SVGIG (reference sequence). Trimming took off 3 bases at V and 9 bases at J, with 21 bases between the two ends. The DNA of the CDR3 is TGTGCCTGGAGGGCGGGCGTCCAACCAACTATTTCACCCCTCCACTTT. Translating gives CAWRAGVQPTISPLHF.

The V and J genes are TRBV15 and TRBJ1-5; D is ambiguous. CDR3 length: 15 residues. The ends were cut back, 0 bases at V and 1 base at J, with 7 bases in the middle. The germline gives CDR1 LNHNV, CDR2 YYDKDF (reference sequence). The CDR3 protein is CATSRDGESNQPQHF. The CDR3, as DNA: TGTGCCACCAGCAGAGATGGGGAGAGCAATCAGCCCCAGCATTTT.

The genes are TRBV9 and TRBJ2-7, with D hard to call. V gave up 0 bases and J gave up 0 bases, with 7 bases separating them. Per the germline V gene, CDR1 is SGDLS and CDR2 is YYNGEE. The CDR3 covers 14 residues. The CDR3 loop is CASSVGRASYEQYF. CDR3 coding DNA: TGTGCCAGCAGCGTAGGTAGAGCCTCCTACGAGCAGTACTTC.

This chain connects TRBV9 to TRBJ2-3; D perhaps matches TRBD1 (6 bases). Germline CDR1 reads SGDLS; CDR2 reads YYNGEE. Trimming shortened V by 6 bases and J by 2 bases, and 13 bases separated the two germline ends. This CDR3 contains 14 residues. The CDR3 DNA sequence: TGTGCCAGCAACGAACAGGGCCTCACAGATACGCAGTATTTT. Its protein is CASNEQGLTDTQYF.

The chain carries TRBV6-5 and TRBJ2-3, with D maybe TRBD2 (5 bases). The CDR3 has 13 amino acids. CDR1 is MNHEY, CDR2 SVGAGI, per germline. Trimming stripped 4 bases from V and 5 bases from J, with 10 bases between. In DNA, the CDR3 is TGTGCCAGCAGTTTACGGGGAGAAGATACGCAGTATTTT. Translating gives CASSLRGEDTQYF.

This clonotype was observed a single time. This rearrangement joins TRBV29-1 to TRBJ1-1, with 7 nucleotides matching TRBD1. Trimming at V came to 6 bases and at J to 0 bases, leaving 4 bases not matched to a gene. CDR1 and CDR2 (germline): SQVTM, ANQGSEA. The length of the CDR3 is 13 residues. The CDR3 reads CSVMTGLNTEAFF. As DNA, the CDR3 is TGCAGCGTCATGACAGGGCTGAACACTGAAGCTTTCTTT.

The chain joins TRBV27 to TRBJ2-1, with D perhaps matching TRBD1 or TRBD2 (5 bases each). The CDR3 totals 15 residues. Germline V CDR1 and CDR2: MNHEY, SMNVEV (reference sequence). Trimming left V 3 bases short and J 3 bases short, with 12 bases between. CDR3 region: CASSLGLAYYNEQFF. DNA of the CDR3: TGTGCCAGCAGTTTGGGGCTAGCCTACTACAATGAGCAGTTCTTC.

This clonotype was detected once. In DNA, the CDR3 is TGCGCCAGCAGCTTTAAGGGGTCACCCCTCCACTTT. This gives the protein CASSFKGSPLHF. The chain couples TRBV5-1 to TRBJ1-6; maybe TRBD1 (5 bases). Between the trimmed V and J ends, which lost 2 bases and 10 bases, there was a span of 7 bases. The CDR3 contains 12 residues. Germline V lookup: CDR1 SGHRS, CDR2 YFSETQ.

The chain couples TRBV3-1 to TRBJ2-1, with 9 bases identical to TRBD2. There are 18 residues in the CDR3. CDR1 LGHDT and CDR2 YNNKEL come from the germline V gene (reference sequence). The ends lost 0 bases at V and 0 bases at J; junction bases unmatched: 6. The CDR3 region has the DNA TGTGCCAGCAGCCAAGATCACCTAGCGGGGACCTCCTACAATGAGCAGTTCTTC. The encoded protein is CASSQDHLAGTSYNEQFF.

V gene TRBV5-4 combines with J gene TRBJ2-2; 8 positions match TRBD2. This CDR3 is built from 16 residues. Germline V gives CDR1 SGHNT, CDR2 YYREEE (reference sequence). The ends lost 0 bases at V and 7 bases at J; junction bases unmatched: 8. In DNA, the CDR3 is TGTGCCAGCAGCTTGGTCACGGGGGGGCGGAACGGGGAGCTGTTTTTT. Its protein is CASSLVTGGRNGELFF.

This chain joins TRBV7-2 and TRBJ2-3; 8 bases agree with TRBD2. Trimming at V came to 2 bases and at J to 4 bases, leaving 5 bases not matched to a gene. Germline V lookup: CDR1 SGHTA, CDR2 FQGNSA. The CDR3 is 15 residues long. The CDR3 DNA reads as TGTGCCAGCAGCTTAACGGGGGGGTCAGCAGATACGCAGTATTTT. It specifies CASSLTGGSADTQYF.

The chain couples TRBV12-3 or TRBV12-4 to TRBJ2-1; D is possibly TRBD1 or TRBD2 (5 bases each). There are 14 residues in the CDR3. V was shortened by 8 bases and J by 4 bases, with 15 bases between the two germline ends. DNA of the CDR3: TGTGCCAGCCAGGACTGGGGGTATTACAATGAGCAGTTCTTC. It encodes CASQDWGYYNEQFF.

V and J are TRBV24-1 and TRBJ1-1; unclear D gene. This CDR3 has 12 amino acids. Trimming shortened V by 10 bases and J by 1 base, and 9 bases separated the two germline ends. The germline V gene encodes CDR1 KGHDR and CDR2 SFDVKD. CDR3 protein: CATPASNTEAFF. The CDR3 coding sequence is TGTGCCACGCCAGCTTCGAACACTGAAGCTTTCTTT.

The chain is built from TRBV5-6 and TRBJ1-2; D remains unclear. The CDR3 consists of 14 residues. Per germline, CDR1 SGHDT and CDR2 YYEEEE. Trimming pared 1 base from V and 2 bases from J, leaving 9 bases between. The chain's CDR3 is CASSLTGSNYGYTF. The CDR3 coding sequence is TGTGCCAGCAGCTTGACGGGCTCAAACTATGGCTACACCTTC.

The chain employs TRBV20-1 and TRBJ2-1; D possibly uses TRBD1 or TRBD2 (5 bases each). CDR1 is DFQATT and CDR2 is SNEGSKA in the germline V gene (reference sequence). The CDR3 covers 16 residues. The V end was cut by 0 bases, the J end by 6 bases, with 18 bases between. The CDR3 coding sequence is TGCAGTGCTAGAGATTTTCGGGACGAGACTTTCAATGAGCAGTTCTTC. This codes for CSARDFRDETFNEQFF.